The entry below gives a single T cell receptor (beta chain) sequence along with its context. The data were obtained in a study of identical twins. The CDR3 runs to 15 residues. The germline V and J ends were trimmed by 2 bases and 2 bases, with 14 bases remaining between them. Germline CDR1 is DFQATT and CDR2 is SNEGSKA (reference sequence). A single record per CDR3 protein comes from TCRdb applying MiXCR to the 5' RACE reads. This sample carries approximately 410,000 distinct CDR3 sequences, about a fifth of them seen once, and the ten largest clones take 9.5% to 15%. The V and J genes are TRBV20-1 and TRBJ2-3; D gene uncertain. The sequence derives from a man aged 45-65 years in good health. Sequencing input: naive T cells sorted from blood. CDR3 sequence (DNA): TGCAGTGCTAGATTACCAATGAGGAACACAGATACGCAGTATTTT. Its translation: CSARLPMRNTDTQYF.